Presented here are 18 T cell receptor beta chains from one specimen sequenced in a study of monozygotic twins with cystic fibrosis. Only in-frame clones appear in the TCRdb table, and some are missing; sequencing was by immunoSEQ multiplex PCR. The sample records approximately 21,000 clones, about 83% being singletons. Sequencing was done on a sample of blood. The receptors were gathered from a woman in her thirties with cystic fibrosis.

This chain joins TRBV7-9 and TRBJ2-3, with D possibly TRBD2 on 5 matching bases. Germline CDR1 is SEHNR and CDR2 is FQNEAQ (reference sequence). The CDR3 spans 13 residues. V was trimmed by 2 bases and J by 4 bases, leaving 7 bases between them. The CDR3 sequence: CASSLLASDTQYF. CDR3 sequence (DNA): TGTGCCAGCAGCTTACTAGCTTCAGATACGCAGTATTTT.

This chain links TRBV10-3 with TRBJ2-1; TRBD2 matches 12 bases. V lost 5 bases, J lost 6 bases, and 5 bases stayed unmatched. The germline V gene encodes CDR1 ENHRY and CDR2 SYGVKD. The CDR3 runs 15 residues. The CDR3 loop is CAISLLAGGTNEQFF. DNA for the CDR3: TGTGCCATCAGTTTGCTAGCGGGGGGGACCAATGAGCAGTTCTTC.

The chain employs TRBV4-3 and TRBJ1-5; no clear D gene. Germline CDR1 LGHNA, CDR2 YSLEER. This CDR3 is built from 15 residues. V dropped 3 bases and J dropped 4 bases, with 13 bases sitting between them. CDR3 residues: CASSQELGMNQPQHF. In nucleotides, the CDR3 is TGCGCCAGCAGCCAGGAACTCGGGATGAATCAGCCCCAGCATTTT.

This rearrangement joins TRBV6-5 to TRBJ2-1; D call uncertain. In germline, CDR1 is MNHEY, CDR2 SVGAGI. There are 13 residues in the CDR3. V was pared by 6 bases and J by 11 bases, with 17 bases between. The CDR3 here is CASSLRAHEKQFF. CDR3 DNA sequence: TGTGCCAGCAGCCTCCGGGCCCACGAGAAGCAGTTCTTC.

This clone turned up a few times. The rearrangement links TRBV27 to TRBJ2-7; no clear D. This CDR3 contains 13 residues. Germline V gene data show CDR1 as MNHEY and CDR2 as SMNVEV (reference sequence). Trimming removed 1 base from V and 7 bases from J, with 11 bases in between. The CDR3 loop is CASSLLNSLEQYF. As DNA, the CDR3 is TGTGCCAGCAGTTTATTGAATTCGTTGGAGCAGTACTTC.

Only one count was recorded for this clone. V and J are TRBV30 and TRBJ2-3; TRBD2 agrees at 12 bases. The trim removed 0 bases at V and 2 bases at J, leaving 3 bases unmatched. CDR3 length equals 16 residues. CDR1 is GTSNPN, CDR2 SVGIG, per germline (reference sequence). CDR3 protein: CAWSVLAGGYTDTQYF. DNA of the CDR3: TGTGCCTGGAGTGTACTAGCGGGGGGATACACAGATACGCAGTATTTT.

This clone was seen once. Written as DNA, the CDR3 is TGTGCCAGCAGCTCCGGGACAGGAGGAGTTTCAGAGACCCAGTACTTC. Protein sequence: CASSSGTGGVSETQYF. The chain is built from TRBV7-9 and TRBJ2-5; 8 bases fit TRBD1. With 4 bases clipped from V and 4 bases from J, the junction kept 11 bases outside the gene matches. Germline CDR1 SEHNR, CDR2 FQNEAQ (reference sequence). The CDR3 extends over 16 amino acids.

V gene TRBV7-8 combines with J gene TRBJ1-2, with D unresolved. CDR1 and CDR2 (germline): SGHVS, FQNEAQ. V was cut by 2 bases and J by 8 bases, with 12 bases left in between. The CDR3 has 13 residues. For the CDR3, the DNA is TGTGCCAGCAGCTTAAATGAGGCGGGCGGCTACACCTTC. This gives the protein CASSLNEAGGYTF.

The chain joins TRBV18 to TRBJ2-1; no clear D gene. The CDR3 runs to 14 residues. Germline V CDR1 and CDR2: KGHSH, LQKENI. Trimming cost V 3 bases and J 5 bases, with 11 bases left between them. The DNA of the CDR3 is TGTGCCAGCTCACCTGGACGGCTTAACAATGAGCAGTTCTTC. This sequence encodes CASSPGRLNNEQFF.

This chain joins TRBV14 and TRBJ2-2, with D hard to call. Trimming left V 0 bases short and J 0 bases short, with 14 bases between. This CDR3 region has 18 residues. Germline CDR1 reads SGHDN; CDR2 reads FVKESK. CDR3 protein: CASSQEVRSYTNTGELFF. CDR3 DNA sequence: TGTGCCAGCAGCCAAGAGGTCCGCTCATACACGAACACCGGGGAGCTGTTTTTT.

This clone appeared a single time. This chain links TRBV5-6 with TRBJ1-1; D is undetermined. The V and J ends lost 0 bases and 3 bases respectively, with 9 bases between them. CDR3 size: 14 residues. Germline V lookup: CDR1 SGHDT, CDR2 YYEEEE. The CDR3 DNA follows: TGTGCCAGCAGCTTGGGAAATTACTACACTGAAGCTTTCTTT. Protein sequence: CASSLGNYYTEAFF.

The chain links TRBV10-2 to TRBJ2-7; 9 nucleotides agree with TRBD1. The junction had 5 bases not matched to a gene; V was cut back by 6 bases and J by 2 bases. The CDR3 has 14 residues. CDR1 is WSHSY, CDR2 SAAADI, per germline. CDR3 nucleotides: TGCGCCAGCAGGGAGGGACAGGGAGCCTACGAGCAGTACTTC. Encoded protein: CASREGQGAYEQYF.

The CDR3, as DNA: TGTGCCACCAGCATCTACAGGGGGGCCTACGAGCAGTACTTC. As protein: CATSIYRGAYEQYF. The rearrangement joins TRBV15 to TRBJ2-7, with TRBD1 identical over 8 bases. CDR1 and CDR2 (germline): LNHNV, YYDKDF (reference sequence). The ends lost 4 bases at V and 2 bases at J; junction bases unmatched: 4. The CDR3 is 14 residues long.

This rearrangement joins TRBV6-1 to TRBJ1-6; 7 nucleotides align to TRBD1. CDR3 length: 15 residues. The V gene end was trimmed by 5 bases and the J gene end by 7 bases; junction bases not matched to a gene: 8. CDR1 and CDR2 (germline): MNHNS, SASEGT. CDR3 nucleotides: TGTGCCAGCAGTACCCGACAGGGAAACAATTCACCCCTCCACTTT. Protein sequence: CASSTRQGNNSPLHF.

The J gene is TRBJ1-2, the V gene TRBV4-2; unclear D gene. Germline V gene sequence: CDR1 LGHNA, CDR2 YNFKEQ. Trimming shortened V by 0 bases and J by 7 bases, and 12 bases separated the two germline ends. The CDR3 covers 14 residues. CDR3 region: CASSQDRGIGGYTF. Here the CDR3 DNA reads TGTGCCAGCAGCCAAGATAGAGGAATCGGTGGCTACACCTTC.

The chain joins TRBV7-2 to TRBJ2-7; D is undetermined. V dropped 1 base and J dropped 6 bases, with 4 bases sitting between them. The CDR3 extends over 11 amino acids. CDR1 and CDR2 from the germline V gene are SGHTA and FQGNSA. DNA for the CDR3: TGTGCCAGCAGCTTAGTTGGCGAGCAGTACTTC. The encoded protein is CASSLVGEQYF.

The chain recombines TRBV19 with TRBJ2-7; tentative D call: TRBD2 (5 bases). The CDR3 has 12 residues. V gave up 6 bases and J gave up 0 bases, with 6 bases separating them. Germline V gene lookup returns CDR1 LNHDA and CDR2 SQIVND (reference sequence). The CDR3 DNA follows: TGTGCCAGTAGCGGGGTCTCCTACGAGCAGTACTTC. This sequence encodes CASSGVSYEQYF.

The chain has TRBV6-5 and TRBJ2-7; TRBD1 agrees at 10 bases. V was pared by 3 bases and J by 6 bases, with 8 bases of the junction left unmatched. The germline CDR1 and CDR2 sequences are MNHEY and SVGAGI. The CDR3 consists of 15 residues. This CDR3 reads CASSYRQGAAREQYF. CDR3 DNA: TGTGCCAGCAGTTATCGACAGGGGGCGGCTCGCGAGCAGTACTTC.